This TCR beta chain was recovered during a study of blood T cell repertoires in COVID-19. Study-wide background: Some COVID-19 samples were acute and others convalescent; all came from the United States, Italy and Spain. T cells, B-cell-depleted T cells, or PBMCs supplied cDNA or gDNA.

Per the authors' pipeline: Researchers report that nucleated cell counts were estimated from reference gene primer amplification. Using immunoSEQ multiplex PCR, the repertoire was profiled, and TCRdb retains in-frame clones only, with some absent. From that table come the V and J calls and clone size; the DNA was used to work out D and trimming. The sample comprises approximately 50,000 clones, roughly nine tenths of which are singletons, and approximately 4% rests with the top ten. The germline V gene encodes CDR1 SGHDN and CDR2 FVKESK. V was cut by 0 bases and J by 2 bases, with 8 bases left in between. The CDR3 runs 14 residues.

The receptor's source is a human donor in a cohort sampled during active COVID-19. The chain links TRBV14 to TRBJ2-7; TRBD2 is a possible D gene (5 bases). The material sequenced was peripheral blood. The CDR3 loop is CASSQDRLTYEQYF. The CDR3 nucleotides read TGTGCCAGCAGCCAAGATAGACTAACCTACGAGCAGTACTTC.